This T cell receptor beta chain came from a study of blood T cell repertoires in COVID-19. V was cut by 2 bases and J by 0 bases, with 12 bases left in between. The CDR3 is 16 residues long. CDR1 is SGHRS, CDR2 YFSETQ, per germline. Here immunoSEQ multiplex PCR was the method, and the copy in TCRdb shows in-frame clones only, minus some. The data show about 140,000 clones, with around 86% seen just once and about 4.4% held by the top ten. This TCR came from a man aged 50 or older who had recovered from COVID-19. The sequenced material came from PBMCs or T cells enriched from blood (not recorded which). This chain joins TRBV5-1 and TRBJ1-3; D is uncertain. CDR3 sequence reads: CASSFNKPNSGNTIYF. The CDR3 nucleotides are TGCGCCAGCAGCTTTAACAAACCCAACTCTGGAAACACCATATATTTT.